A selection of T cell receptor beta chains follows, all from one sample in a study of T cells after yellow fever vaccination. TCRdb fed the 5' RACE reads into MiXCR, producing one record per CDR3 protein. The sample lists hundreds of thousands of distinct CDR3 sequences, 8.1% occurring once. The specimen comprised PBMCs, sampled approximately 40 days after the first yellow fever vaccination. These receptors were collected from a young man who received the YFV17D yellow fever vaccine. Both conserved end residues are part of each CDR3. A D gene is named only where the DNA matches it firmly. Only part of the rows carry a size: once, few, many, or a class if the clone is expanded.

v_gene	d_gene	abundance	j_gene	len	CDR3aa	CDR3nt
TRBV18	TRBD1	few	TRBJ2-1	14	CASSPTGFIDEQFF	TGTGCCAGCTCGCCGACAGGGTTTATCGATGAGCAGTTCTTC
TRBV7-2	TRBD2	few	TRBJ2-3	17	CASSLRLAGGGTDTQYF	TGTGCCAGCAGCTTAAGGCTAGCGGGGGGGGGCACAGATACGCAGTATTTT
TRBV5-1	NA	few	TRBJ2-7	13	CASSLRGLYEQYF	TGCGCCAGCAGCTTAAGAGGGCTCTACGAGCAGTACTTC
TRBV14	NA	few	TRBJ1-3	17	CASSLPPGREMGNTIYF	TGTGCCAGCAGCCTTCCACCGGGCCGAGAAATGGGGAACACCATATATTTT
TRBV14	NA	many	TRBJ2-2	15	CASSPWRGGTGELFF	TGTGCCAGCAGCCCGTGGCGGGGAGGCACCGGGGAGCTGTTTTTT
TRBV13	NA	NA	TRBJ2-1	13	CASSLGVDYEQFF	TGTGCCAGCAGCTTAGGCGTAGATTATGAGCAGTTCTTC
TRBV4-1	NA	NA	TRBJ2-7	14	CASSQRGEGYEQYF	TGCGCCAGCAGCCAAAGGGGGGAGGGATACGAGCAGTACTTC
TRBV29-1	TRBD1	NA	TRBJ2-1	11	CSGTPGGEQFF	TGCAGCGGGACTCCAGGGGGCGAGCAGTTCTTC
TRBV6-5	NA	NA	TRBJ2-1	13	CASGYENYNEQFF	TGTGCCAGCGGCTACGAAAACTACAATGAGCAGTTCTTC
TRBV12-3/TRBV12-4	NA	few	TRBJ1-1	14	CASSTQAWGTEAFF	TGTGCCAGCAGCACACAGGCCTGGGGCACTGAAGCTTTCTTT
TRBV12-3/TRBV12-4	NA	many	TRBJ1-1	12	CASSLHNTEAFF	TGTGCCAGCAGCCTTCATAACACTGAAGCTTTCTTT
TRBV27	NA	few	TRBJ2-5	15	CASSSFTSSTGTQYF	TGTGCCAGCAGTTCATTTACTAGCTCTACGGGGACCCAGTACTTC
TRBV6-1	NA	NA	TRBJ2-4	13	CASRLDSNNIQYF	TGTGCCAGCAGGCTGGACAGCAATAACATTCAGTACTTC
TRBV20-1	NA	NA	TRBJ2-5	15	CSASNPRGAGETQYF	TGCAGTGCCTCCAACCCCCGAGGGGCCGGGGAGACCCAGTACTTC
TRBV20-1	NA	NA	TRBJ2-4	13	CSARTVAKNIQYF	TGCAGTGCTAGGACAGTAGCCAAAAACATTCAGTACTTC
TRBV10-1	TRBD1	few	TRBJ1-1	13	CAKTQGANTEAFF	TGCGCCAAAACTCAGGGGGCAAACACTGAAGCTTTCTTT
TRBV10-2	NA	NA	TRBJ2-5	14	CACRYSLSQETQYF	TGCGCCTGCCGATATAGTTTGTCCCAAGAGACCCAGTACTTC
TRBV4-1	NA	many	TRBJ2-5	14	CASSQDSDQETQYF	TGCGCCAGCAGCCAAGATTCAGATCAAGAGACCCAGTACTTC
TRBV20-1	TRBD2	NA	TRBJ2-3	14	CSTGTSGGLDTQYF	TGCAGTACAGGGACTAGCGGGGGACTAGATACGCAGTATTTT
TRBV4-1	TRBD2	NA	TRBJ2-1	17	CASSHRLLAGGYNEQFF	TGCGCCAGCAGCCACAGGTTATTAGCGGGGGGTTACAATGAGCAGTTCTTC
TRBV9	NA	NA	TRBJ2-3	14	CASSVAWGTDTQYF	TGTGCCAGCAGCGTAGCGTGGGGAACAGATACGCAGTATTTT
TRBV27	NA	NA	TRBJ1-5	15	CASSPLGGRDQPQHF	TGTGCCAGCAGCCCACTGGGGGGGCGAGATCAGCCCCAGCATTTT
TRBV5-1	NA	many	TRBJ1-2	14	CASSLGTGTYGYTF	TGCGCCAGCAGCTTGGGTACAGGGACCTATGGCTACACCTTC
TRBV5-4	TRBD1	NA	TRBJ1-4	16	CASSRGGTATNEKLFF	TGTGCCAGCAGCCGAGGCGGGACAGCAACTAATGAAAAACTGTTTTTT
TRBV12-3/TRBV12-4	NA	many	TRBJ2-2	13	CASSLGTSGELFF	TGTGCCAGCAGTTTGGGGACATCGGGGGAGCTGTTTTTT